This TCR beta chain derives from a study of shared clonotypes between healthy human individuals. Overall study context: A couple of female and a few male donors aged 18 to 49 were enrolled. Donors had three CD4 naive, three CD4 memory, two CD8 naive and one CD8 memory plate apiece.

Germline values: CDR1 SGHDN, CDR2 FVKESK. The germline V and J ends were trimmed by 5 bases and 4 bases, with 18 bases remaining between them. The CDR3 length is 16 residues. Libraries were prepared by immunoSEQ multiplex PCR; TCRdb keeps only in-frame clonotypes and omits some of them. The sample has about 580,000 clones; 95% to 98% are singletons. As to this clone: Its target is not known.

Naive CD8 cells were CD45RO-negative, positively selected for CCR7, excluding terminally differentiated effector memory CD45RA+ cells. Regarding the study as a whole: Relative to memory subsets, naive subsets generally showed larger estimated richness. Clonotype sharing across several donors was observed for 4% to 5.5% of naive CD4 clonotypes.

This clonotype originated in a man younger than 40 in good health. Sequencing used naive CD8+ T cells sorted from blood. This chain connects TRBV14 to TRBJ2-1; perhaps D is TRBD1 or TRBD2 (7 bases each). The CDR3 sequence is CASSKGTGDYYNEQFF. As DNA, the CDR3 is TGTGCCAGCAGCAAGGGAACAGGGGACTATTACAATGAGCAGTTCTTC.